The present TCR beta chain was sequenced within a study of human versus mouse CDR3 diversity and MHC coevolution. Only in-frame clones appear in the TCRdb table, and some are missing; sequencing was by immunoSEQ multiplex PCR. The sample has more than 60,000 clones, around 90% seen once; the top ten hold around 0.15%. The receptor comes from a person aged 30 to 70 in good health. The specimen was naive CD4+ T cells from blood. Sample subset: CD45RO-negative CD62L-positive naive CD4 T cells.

This chain's CDR3 is CASSERGAHTQYF. As DNA, the CDR3 is TGCGCCAGCAGTGAGCGGGGGGCCCATACGCAGTATTTT. The chain has TRBV10-1 and TRBJ2-3; D might be TRBD2 (7 bases). With 2 bases removed from V and 7 bases from J, the gap between germline ends came to 10 bases. The germline V gene has CDR1 WNHNN and CDR2 SYGVQD (reference sequence). This CDR3 is built from 13 residues.